This TCR beta chain originates from a study of blood T cells in healthy people across ages. Germline V lookup: CDR1 SGHTA, CDR2 FQGNSA. The CDR3 totals 14 residues. The V end was cut by 5 bases, the J end by 2 bases, with 13 bases between. Next came a second PCR, run for 7 to 11 cycles, which used a sample-barcoded 5' primer along with a J-beta primer mix. TCRdb called the 5' RACE reads again in MiXCR, with one record for every CDR3 protein. The sample shows about 1.6 million distinct CDR3 sequences, about 32% of them seen only once. The V call is TRBV7-2, the J call TRBJ2-7; the D is unclear. The receptor was isolated from a woman in her 30s in good health. The sequenced material came from blood. CDR3 amino acids: CASSLDGFPYEQYF. The DNA of the CDR3 is TGTGCCAGCAGCCTGGACGGCTTCCCCTACGAGCAGTACTTC.